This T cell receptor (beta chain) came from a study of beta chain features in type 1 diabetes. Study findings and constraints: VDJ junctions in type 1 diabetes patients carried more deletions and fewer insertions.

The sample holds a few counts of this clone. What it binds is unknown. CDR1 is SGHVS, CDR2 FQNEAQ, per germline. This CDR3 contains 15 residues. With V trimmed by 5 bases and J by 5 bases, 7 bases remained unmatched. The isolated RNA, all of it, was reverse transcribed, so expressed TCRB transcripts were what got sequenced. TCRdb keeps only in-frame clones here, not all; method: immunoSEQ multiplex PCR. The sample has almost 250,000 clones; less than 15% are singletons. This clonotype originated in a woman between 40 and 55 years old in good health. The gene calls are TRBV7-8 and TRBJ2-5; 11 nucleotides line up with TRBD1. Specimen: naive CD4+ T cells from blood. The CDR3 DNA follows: TGTGCCAGCAGCCGGGGGGACAGGGGGGGTGAGACCCAGTACTTC. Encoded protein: CASSRGDRGGETQYF.